This T cell receptor beta chain was captured in a study of technical replicates of blood from a handful of donors. Generated by immunoSEQ multiplex PCR, the TCRdb table keeps only in-frame clones and is missing some. The sample holds around 70,000 clones, about 97% seen once. V was cut by 2 bases and J by 3 bases, with 7 bases left in between. Germline V lookup: CDR1 SEHNR, CDR2 FQNEAQ (reference sequence). The CDR3 has 14 amino acids. The V and J genes are TRBV7-9 and TRBJ1-4; tentative D call: TRBD1 (6 bases). Source material: T cells isolated from PBMCs. The sequence derives from a human donor in good health. The CDR3 DNA sequence: TGTGCCAGCAGCTTAAAGGGGGCTAATGAAAAACTGTTTTTT. Its protein is CASSLKGANEKLFF.